The next 29 T cell receptor beta chains were all read from a single sample in a study of CD8 T cells in Susac syndrome. After extraction with the RNeasy kit, roughly 0.45 to 1 ug of the RNA was reverse transcribed using random hexamers. One entry per CDR3 protein, called by TCRdb with MiXCR from the immunoSEQ multiplex PCR reads. The profile shows some 120,000 distinct CDR3 sequences, around 90% of them singletons. The material sequenced was CD4+ T cells from PBMCs. The receptor source for this set is a human donor in good health.

This clonotype was detected once. This chain joins TRBV28 and TRBJ1-5; 7 bases align to TRBD1. This CDR3 region has 15 residues. CDR1 is MDHEN and CDR2 is SYDVKM in the germline V gene. J was trimmed by 8 bases and V by 4 bases; bases with no gene match: 11. In DNA form, the CDR3 reads TGTGCCAGCAGTTATAGGGGGCTCAACGGGGAGCCCCAGCATTTT. Encoded protein: CASSYRGLNGEPQHF. Supplemented by reference TRBV28 and TRBJ1-5, the full variable domain reads DVKVTQSSRYLVKRTGEKVFLECVQDMDHENMFWYRQDPGLGLRLIYFSYDVKMKEKGDIPEGYSVSREKKERFSLILESASTNQTSMYLCASSYRGLNGEPQHFGDGTRLSIL.

This clonotype was recorded once. The chain is built from TRBV20-1 and TRBJ2-3, with 7 bases fitting TRBD2. CDR1 and CDR2 (germline): DFQATT, SNEGSKA (reference sequence). This CDR3 spans 14 amino acids. V shed 6 bases and J 3 bases; nucleotides not matched to a gene: 9. The CDR3 DNA sequence: TGCAGTGCCTCCAGGGCGGGAGAGACAGATACGCAGTATTTT. Translation: CSASRAGETDTQYF.

The rearrangement uses TRBV20-1 and TRBJ1-1; D uncertain. There are 15 residues in the CDR3. V lost 3 bases and J lost 2, with 16 bases in between. CDR1 DFQATT and CDR2 SNEGSKA come from the germline V gene (reference sequence). The CDR3 sequence is CSARAEDGFNTEAFF. The CDR3 nucleotides are TGCAGTGCTAGGGCAGAGGACGGGTTTAACACTGAAGCTTTCTTT.

The sample holds one count of this clonotype. The chain carries TRBV29-1 and TRBJ1-2, with a possible D match to TRBD1 (6 bases). This CDR3 has 12 residues. Trimming removed 7 bases from V and 5 bases from J, with 14 bases in between. Germline V CDR1 and CDR2: SQVTM, ANQGSEA. This CDR3 reads CSALDRLYGYTF. The DNA of the CDR3 is TGCAGCGCTTTAGACAGGCTTTATGGCTACACCTTC.

The sample holds one count of this clonotype. This chain joins TRBV12-3 or TRBV12-4 and TRBJ2-1; D ambiguous. The CDR3 runs 15 residues. V lost 5 bases to trimming and J lost 0 bases, with 11 bases between them. CDR3: CASSPDSYSYNEQFF. The CDR3 nucleotides read TGTGCCAGCAGTCCTGACTCCTACTCCTACAATGAGCAGTTCTTC.

The chain is built from TRBV7-9 and TRBJ2-7, with TRBD1 identical over 8 bases. This CDR3 has 13 amino acids. V trimming: 7 bases; J trimming: 5 bases; junction bases outside the gene matches: 7. CDR1 and CDR2 from the germline V gene are SEHNR and FQNEAQ (reference sequence). The CDR3 DNA reads as TGTGCCAGCACCTGGACAGGGCTTGACGAGCAGTACTTC. Protein sequence: CASTWTGLDEQYF.

V usage is TRBV19 and J usage is TRBJ2-7; 14 nucleotides match TRBD2. Germline trimming cut 4 bases from V and 2 bases from J; bases unmatched to any gene: 13. Germline CDR1 is LNHDA and CDR2 is SQIVND (reference sequence). The CDR3 runs 19 residues. This CDR3 reads CASSKLATGTSGRPYEQYF. The CDR3 DNA follows: TGTGCCAGTAGTAAGCTGGCTACTGGGACTAGCGGGAGACCCTACGAGCAGTACTTC.

The chain joins TRBV12-5 to TRBJ2-3; a weak D match, TRBD2 (5 bases). Trimming stripped 8 bases from V and 2 bases from J, with 11 bases between. Germline V gives CDR1 LGHNT, CDR2 FRNRAP. The CDR3 is 13 amino acids. CDR3 sequence: CASLAGNTDTQYF. In DNA form, the CDR3 reads TGTGCTAGTTTGGCCGGGAACACAGATACGCAGTATTTT.

There are a few counts of this clonotype. The rearrangement uses TRBV6-2 or TRBV6-3 and TRBJ1-1; TRBD1 aligns across 7 bases. The CDR3 totals 13 residues. The germline V gene encodes CDR1 MNHEY and CDR2 SVGEGT. The V gene end was trimmed by 6 bases and the J gene end by 4 bases; junction bases not matched to a gene: 5. Here the CDR3 reads CASRDRAGTEAFF. The CDR3, as DNA: TGTGCCAGCAGAGACAGGGCGGGCACTGAAGCTTTCTTT.

The V gene is TRBV11-2, the J gene TRBJ1-5; D perhaps matches TRBD1 (5 bases). The CDR3 extends over 13 amino acids. V lost 1 base and J 8 bases, leaving 9 bases between the germline ends. Germline V CDR1 and CDR2: SGHAT, FQNNGV. As DNA, the CDR3 is TGTGCCAGCAGCTTAGCAGGGTTAGAGCCCCAGCATTTT. Translated, it gives CASSLAGLEPQHF.

The chain links TRBV4-3 to TRBJ2-7, with D maybe TRBD1 (6 bases). There are 13 residues in the CDR3. Trimming took off 1 base at V and 6 bases at J, with 10 bases between the two ends. Germline V gene lookup returns CDR1 LGHNA and CDR2 YSLEER. CDR3 protein: CASSQVRGFEQYF. The CDR3 coding sequence is TGCGCCAGCAGCCAAGTGAGGGGGTTCGAGCAGTACTTC.

This clonotype showed up just once. This chain joins TRBV13 and TRBJ2-1; 8 nucleotides align to TRBD2. From germline, CDR1 is PRHDT and CDR2 FYEKMQ (reference sequence). This CDR3 comprises 16 residues. The V and J ends lost 0 bases and 5 bases, in that order; junction bases with no gene match: 6. This CDR3 reads CASSLGGLAGDNEQFF. The CDR3 DNA reads TGTGCCAGCAGCTTAGGCGGGCTAGCGGGTGACAATGAGCAGTTCTTC.

The chain carries TRBV6-2 or TRBV6-3 and TRBJ2-1, with D tentatively TRBD1 (6 bases). V lost 7 bases and J lost 4, with 8 bases in between. This CDR3 is 12 amino acids long. Germline assignment: CDR1 MNHEY and CDR2 SVGEGT. The CDR3 reads CASTQGYNEQFF. For the CDR3, the DNA is TGTGCCAGCACCCAGGGGTACAATGAGCAGTTCTTC.

The chain employs TRBV5-4 and TRBJ2-5; either TRBD1 or TRBD2 may supply D (6 bases each). Germline assignment: CDR1 SGHNT and CDR2 YYREEE (reference sequence). The CDR3 length is 13 residues. V lost 4 bases to trimming and J lost 2 bases, with 9 bases between them. CDR3 sequence: CASSAGQQETQYF. CDR3 sequence (DNA): TGTGCCAGCAGCGCGGGACAACAAGAGACCCAGTACTTC.

The table lists this clonotype with a count of one. The V gene is TRBV19, the J gene TRBJ1-6, with D unclear. V dropped 5 bases and J dropped 13 bases, with 12 bases sitting between them. Germline loops: CDR1 LNHDA, CDR2 SQIVND (reference sequence). This CDR3 contains 12 residues. CDR3 loop: CASSEEKAPLHF. CDR3 bases: TGTGCCAGTAGTGAGGAAAAAGCGCCCCTCCACTTT.

The chain uses TRBV19 and TRBJ1-2, with D uncertain. V lost 5 bases and J 3 bases, leaving 16 bases between the germline ends. This CDR3 is built from 15 residues. The germline CDR1 and CDR2 sequences are LNHDA and SQIVND (reference sequence). CDR3 loop: CASSSFRRSYYGYTF. DNA of the CDR3: TGTGCCAGTAGTTCTTTTCGCAGAAGCTACTATGGCTACACCTTC.

J is TRBJ2-7 and V is TRBV11-2; perhaps TRBD1 as D (5 bases). The CDR3 spans 14 residues. Trimming left V 5 bases short and J 6 bases short, with 17 bases between. Germline V CDR1 and CDR2: SGHAT, FQNNGV. The CDR3 sequence: CASSPWGRVFEQYF. CDR3 bases: TGTGCCAGCAGCCCCTGGGGCAGGGTCTTCGAGCAGTACTTC.

The chain is built from TRBV5-6 and TRBJ1-3; D unclear. V dropped 1 base and J dropped 0 bases, with 11 bases sitting between them. This CDR3 contains 16 residues. Germline V gene lookup returns CDR1 SGHDT and CDR2 YYEEEE. The CDR3 DNA sequence: TGTGCCAGCAGCTTGTATTGGGCCTCCTCTGGAAACACCATATATTTT. Amino acids: CASSLYWASSGNTIYF. Drawing the rest from reference TRBV5-6 and TRBJ1-3, the complete variable domain is DAGVTQSPTHLIKTRGQQVTLRCSPKSGHDTVSWYQQALGQGPQFIFQYYEEEERQRGNFPDRFSGHQFPNYSSELNVNALLLGDSALYLCASSLYWASSGNTIYFGEGSWLTVV.

This chain joins TRBV19 and TRBJ1-1; D is unclear. The germline V gene encodes CDR1 LNHDA and CDR2 SQIVND (reference sequence). The CDR3 runs 13 residues. The germline V and J ends were trimmed by 3 bases and 4 bases, with 9 bases remaining between them. For the CDR3, the DNA is TGTGCCAGTAGTATTGGAGGGATCACTGAAGCTTTCTTT. Encoded protein: CASSIGGITEAFF.

This clonotype was seen just once. CDR3 DNA: TGTGCCAGCAACCCCTCGGGAGGGGGCTGGACTGAAGCTTTCTTT. Translation: CASNPSGGGWTEAFF. The gene calls are TRBV27 and TRBJ1-1; 7 positions agree with TRBD1. Germline loops: CDR1 MNHEY, CDR2 SMNVEV (reference sequence). V dropped 7 bases and J dropped 5; count of bases not matched to a gene: 13. The CDR3 totals 15 residues.

The chain uses TRBV20-1 and TRBJ2-2, with 7 bases that match TRBD1. This CDR3 contains 14 residues. In germline, CDR1 is DFQATT, CDR2 SNEGSKA (reference sequence). V shed 5 bases and J 3 bases; nucleotides not matched to a gene: 6. The CDR3 coding sequence is TGCAGTGCTTCGCTAGGGGGCCACACCGGGGAGCTGTTTTTT. It translates to CSASLGGHTGELFF.

The V gene is TRBV7-3, the J gene TRBJ1-5; TRBD1 aligns across 9 bases. Germline lookup yields CDR1 SGHTA and CDR2 FQGTGA. The CDR3 is 15 amino acids. The J segment lost 4 bases and the V segment lost 5 bases, leaving 6 bases of the junction unmatched. Here the CDR3 DNA reads TGTGCCAGCAGCCCCGGACAGGGGAAGAATCAGCCCCAGCATTTT. Protein: CASSPGQGKNQPQHF.

The V and J genes are TRBV14 and TRBJ2-3; D ambiguous. The CDR3 runs 12 residues. Germline-derived CDR1 and CDR2 are SGHDN and FVKESK. V lost 5 bases, J lost 4 bases, and 7 bases lay in between. The CDR3 loop reads CASSGPSDTQYF. DNA of the CDR3: TGTGCCAGCAGCGGGCCTTCAGATACGCAGTATTTT.

This clonotype was seen a single time. The CDR3 protein is CATRPWGRGDTQYF. In DNA, the CDR3 is TGTGCCACCCGCCCCTGGGGGCGCGGAGATACGCAGTATTTT. This rearrangement joins TRBV19 to TRBJ2-3; TRBD1 might be the D (6 bases). Germline V lookup: CDR1 LNHDA, CDR2 SQIVND (reference sequence). Trimming stripped 10 bases from V and 5 bases from J, with 19 bases between. This CDR3 has 14 residues.

The chain employs TRBV12-3 or TRBV12-4 and TRBJ2-6; D not certain. Deletions cut 5 bases from V and 1 base from J, with 9 bases between. The CDR3 is made up of 15 amino acids. The CDR3 DNA sequence: TGTGCCAGCAGTATCTGGGGATCTGGGGCCAACGTCCTGACTTTC. This sequence encodes CASSIWGSGANVLTF.

This sequence joins TRBV7-2 and TRBJ2-1; TRBD1 matches at 7 bases. Germline V CDR1 and CDR2: SGHTA, FQGNSA. J lost 3 bases, V lost 7 bases, and 6 bases had no gene match. The CDR3 length is 14 residues. The CDR3 DNA reads as TGTGCCAGCACCTTCAGGGGGAACTACAATGAGCAGTTCTTC. Protein: CASTFRGNYNEQFF. The entire variable domain, with the rest obtained from reference TRBV7-2 and TRBJ2-1, is as follows: GAGVSQSPSNKVTEKGKDVELRCDPISGHTALYWYRQSLGQGLEFLIYFQGNSAPDKSGLPSDRFSAERTGGSVSTLTIQRTQQEDSAVYLCASTFRGNYNEQFFGPGTRLTVL.

For this clonotype: A read error may produce the germline difference seen at one junction end. The chain has TRBV6-2 or TRBV6-3 and TRBJ2-2, with 10 bases aligning to TRBD2. Germline-derived CDR1 and CDR2 are MNHEY and SVGEGT. The CDR3 spans 16 residues. CDR3 in amino acids: CASSYSPSGSTGELFF. The CDR3 coding sequence is TGTGCCAGCAGCTACTCTCCTAGCGGGAGCACGGGGGAGCTGTTTTTT.

The rearrangement joins TRBV29-1 to TRBJ1-1; 9 bases match TRBD1. V dropped 7 bases and J dropped 8; count of bases not matched to a gene: 8. The CDR3 sequence is 12 residues long. Germline V gene lookup returns CDR1 SQVTM and CDR2 ANQGSEA. The DNA of the CDR3 is TGCAGCGGGGGGGGGACAGGGATCGAAGCTTTCTTT. Amino acids: CSGGGTGIEAFF.

This clonotype was observed a handful of times. The chain has TRBV6-2 or TRBV6-3 and TRBJ2-7; D remains unclear. The V end lost 0 bases, the J end lost 0 bases, and 9 bases lay between the germline ends. Per the germline V gene, CDR1 is MNHEY and CDR2 is SVGEGT. CDR3 length: 15 amino acids. The CDR3 DNA reads as TGTGCCAGCAGTTACTCTCGGCAGGACTCCTACGAGCAGTACTTC. Protein sequence: CASSYSRQDSYEQYF.